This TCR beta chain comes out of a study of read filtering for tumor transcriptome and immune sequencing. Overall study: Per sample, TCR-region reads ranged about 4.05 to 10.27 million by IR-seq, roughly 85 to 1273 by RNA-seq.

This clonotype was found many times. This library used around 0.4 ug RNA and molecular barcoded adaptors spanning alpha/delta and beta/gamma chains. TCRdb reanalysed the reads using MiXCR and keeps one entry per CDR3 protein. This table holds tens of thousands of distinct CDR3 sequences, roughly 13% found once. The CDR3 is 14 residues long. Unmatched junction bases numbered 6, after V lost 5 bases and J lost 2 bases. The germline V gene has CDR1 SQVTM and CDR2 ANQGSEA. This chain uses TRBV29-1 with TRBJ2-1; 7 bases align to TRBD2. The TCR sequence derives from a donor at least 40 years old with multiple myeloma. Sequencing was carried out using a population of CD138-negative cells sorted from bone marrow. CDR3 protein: CSVSSGTTYNEQFF. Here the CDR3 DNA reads TGCAGCGTTTCTAGCGGCACTACCTACAATGAGCAGTTCTTC.